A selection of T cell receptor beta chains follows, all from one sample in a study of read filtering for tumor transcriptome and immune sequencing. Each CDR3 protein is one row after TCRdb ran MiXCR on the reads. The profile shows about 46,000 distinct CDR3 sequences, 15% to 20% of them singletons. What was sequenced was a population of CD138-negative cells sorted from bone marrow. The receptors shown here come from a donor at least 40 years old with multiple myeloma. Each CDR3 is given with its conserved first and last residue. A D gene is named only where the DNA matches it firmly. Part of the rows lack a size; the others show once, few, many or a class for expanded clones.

CDR3: CASSIGEGPTTGELFF; DNA: TGTGCCAGTAGTATAGGAGAGGGACCGACCACCGGGGAGCTGTTTTTT; V: TRBV19; size: many; D: NA; J: TRBJ2-2
CDR3: CASSDRVAGGYDEQFF; DNA: TGTGCTAGCAGTGACAGAGTGGCGGGAGGATACGATGAGCAGTTCTTC; V: TRBV11-2; size: NA; D: TRBD2; J: TRBJ2-1
CDR3: CASTQRLAGGFSYNEQFF; DNA: TGTGCCAGTACCCAGCGGCTAGCGGGAGGCTTTTCCTACAATGAGCAGTTCTTC; V: TRBV19; size: few; D: TRBD2; J: TRBJ2-1
CDR3: CASSQEEFCNEQFF; DNA: TGCGCCAGCAGCCAAGAGGAATTTTGCAATGAGCAGTTCTTT; V: TRBV4-1; size: NA; D: NA; J: TRBJ2-1
CDR3: CASSLGGVQETQYF; DNA: TGTGCCAGCAGCCTCGGTGGAGTTCAAGAGACCCAGTACTTC; V: TRBV28; size: many; D: NA; J: TRBJ2-5
CDR3: CSASRAWTGTYEQYF; DNA: TGCAGTGCTAGCCGCGCTTGGACTGGGACCTACGAGCAGTACTTC; V: TRBV20-1; size: many; D: NA; J: TRBJ2-7
CDR3: CASSLYKDATQPDTQYF; DNA: TGTGCCAGCAGTCTCTACAAGGACGCTACTCAGCCAGATACGCAGTATTTT; V: TRBV12-3/TRBV12-4; size: many; D: NA; J: TRBJ2-3
CDR3: CASRRGTHPKNTEAFF; DNA: TGTGCCAGCCGAAGGGGGACCCACCCCAAGAACACTGAAGCTTTCTTT; V: TRBV25-1; size: few; D: NA; J: TRBJ1-1
CDR3: CSLEATDTQYF; DNA: TGCAGTTTGGAGGCCACAGATACGCAGTATTTT; V: TRBV20-1; size: many; D: NA; J: TRBJ2-3
CDR3: CASSYRREGEQFF; DNA: TGTGCCAGCAGTTACAGGCGGGAGGGTGAGCAGTTCTTC; V: TRBV6-5; size: many; D: TRBD2; J: TRBJ2-1
CDR3: CASSQADRPYEQYF; DNA: TGTGCCAGCAGCCAAGCCGACAGGCCCTACGAGCAGTACTTC; V: TRBV4-2; size: few; D: NA; J: TRBJ2-7
CDR3: CSVELQETQYF; DNA: TGCAGCGTTGAACTACAAGAGACCCAGTACTTC; V: TRBV29-1; size: many; D: NA; J: TRBJ2-5
CDR3: CASSFRSGRNEHYF; DNA: TGTGCCAGCAGTTTTCGGTCAGGGCGAAACGAGCACTACTTC; V: TRBV28; size: NA; D: NA; J: TRBJ2-7
CDR3: CASGLAGDNEQFF; DNA: TGTGCCAGCGGGTTAGCGGGAGACAATGAGCAGTTCTTC; V: TRBV2; size: medium-sized; D: TRBD2; J: TRBJ2-1
CDR3: CASSRTSGSMRETQYF; DNA: TGTGCCAGCAGCCGCACTAGCGGGAGTATGCGAGAGACCCAGTACTTC; V: TRBV6-2/TRBV6-3; size: many; D: TRBD2; J: TRBJ2-5
CDR3: CASSSYSDGDQPQHF; DNA: TGTGCCAGCAGCTCTTACTCGGACGGGGATCAGCCCCAGCATTTT; V: TRBV7-9; size: NA; D: NA; J: TRBJ1-5
CDR3: CSVVPTESYEQYF; DNA: TGCAGCGTTGTTCCGACAGAGTCCTACGAGCAGTACTTC; V: TRBV29-1; size: many; D: NA; J: TRBJ2-7
CDR3: CASKRLAGSDTQYF; DNA: TGTGCCAGCAAAAGACTAGCGGGGTCAGATACGCAGTATTTT; V: TRBV6-5; size: NA; D: TRBD2; J: TRBJ2-3
CDR3: CSARDGTGSSYNEQFF; DNA: TGCAGTGCTAGAGATGGGACGGGGAGCTCCTACAATGAGCAGTTCTTC; V: TRBV20-1; size: few; D: NA; J: TRBJ2-1
CDR3: CASSETGGRETQYF; DNA: TGTGCCAGCAGCGAAACAGGGGGCAGGGAGACCCAGTACTTC; V: TRBV7-2; size: NA; D: TRBD1; J: TRBJ2-5
CDR3: CATGLAGSTGELFF; DNA: TGTGCCACTGGACTAGCGGGTAGCACCGGGGAGCTGTTTTTT; V: TRBV24-1; size: many; D: TRBD2; J: TRBJ2-2
CDR3: CASSLGRFPPYGNEQFF; DNA: TGTGCCAGCAGCTTAGGGAGGTTTCCCCCCTACGGGAATGAGCAGTTCTTC; V: TRBV11-3; size: many; D: NA; J: TRBJ2-1
CDR3: CASTSSGRDGETQYF; DNA: TGTGCCAGCACCTCTAGCGGGAGGGACGGGGAGACCCAGTACTTC; V: TRBV6-6; size: many; D: TRBD2; J: TRBJ2-5
CDR3: CASRKGGDGGELFF; DNA: TGTGCCAGCCGAAAGGGGGGGGATGGCGGGGAGCTGTTTTTT; V: TRBV6-5; size: many; D: NA; J: TRBJ2-2
CDR3: CASSQGLDASGVQFF; DNA: TGTGCCAGCAGCCAAGGGTTGGACGCCAGCGGGGTGCAGTTCTTC; V: TRBV4-2; size: many; D: TRBD2; J: TRBJ2-1
CDR3: CASNVREGSEQFF; DNA: TGTGCCAGCAATGTGCGGGAGGGAAGTGAGCAGTTCTTC; V: TRBV28; size: few; D: TRBD2; J: TRBJ2-1
CDR3: CASSLDVAGTTGELFF; DNA: TGTGCCAGCAGCCTAGATGTGGCAGGGACCACCGGGGAGCTGTTTTTT; V: TRBV28; size: NA; D: NA; J: TRBJ2-2
CDR3: CAWSGTAEEKLFF; DNA: TGTGCCTGGAGCGGGACAGCAGAGGAAAAACTGTTTTTT; V: TRBV30; size: many; D: TRBD1; J: TRBJ1-4
CDR3: CASSFLGTSGNTGELFF; DNA: TGTGCCAGCAGCTTCCTGGGGACTAGCGGAAACACCGGGGAGCTGTTTTTT; V: TRBV7-6; size: NA; D: TRBD2; J: TRBJ2-2
CDR3: CASSRRDRPQHF; DNA: TGTGCCAGCAGTCGCCGCGATAGGCCCCAGCATTTT; V: TRBV6-2/TRBV6-3; size: many; D: NA; J: TRBJ1-5
CDR3: CASSLDWGTEAFF; DNA: TGTGCCAGCAGCTTGGATTGGGGCACTGAAGCTTTCTTT; V: TRBV7-2; size: many; D: NA; J: TRBJ1-1
CDR3: CASSPGTSRNTGELFF; DNA: TGTGCCAGCAGCCCCGGGACTAGCCGGAACACCGGGGAGCTGTTTTTT; V: TRBV11-1; size: NA; D: TRBD2; J: TRBJ2-2
CDR3: CSARGRAPLEETQYF; DNA: TGCAGTGCTAGAGGGCGAGCACCTTTGGAGGAGACCCAGTACTTC; V: TRBV20-1; size: many; D: NA; J: TRBJ2-5
CDR3: CACSSGSTGGVGNTEAFF; DNA: TGCGCCTGCAGCTCGGGATCGACAGGGGGAGTTGGGAACACTGAAGCTTTCTTT; V: TRBV5-1; size: once; D: TRBD1; J: TRBJ1-1
CDR3: CASTTGQGSLKLETQYF; DNA: TGTGCCAGCACGACGGGACAGGGATCTTTGAAGTTAGAGACCCAGTACTTC; V: TRBV6-1; size: few; D: TRBD1; J: TRBJ2-5
CDR3: CASSPATLSGNTIYF; DNA: TGTGCCAGCAGTCCTGCAACGCTCTCTGGAAACACCATATATTTT; V: TRBV28; size: many; D: NA; J: TRBJ1-3
CDR3: CASSQTGFNGELFF; DNA: TGTGCCAGCTCTCAAACAGGGTTCAACGGGGAGCTGTTTTTT; V: TRBV18; size: many; D: NA; J: TRBJ2-2
CDR3: CASSYRDRGPSNQPQHF; DNA: TGTGCCAGCAGTTACCGGGACAGGGGGCCTAGCAATCAGCCCCAGCATTTT; V: TRBV6-1; size: few; D: TRBD1; J: TRBJ1-5
CDR3: CASSLTGEGQPQHF; DNA: TGTGCCAGCAGTTTAACAGGGGAGGGTCAGCCCCAGCATTTT; V: TRBV12-3/TRBV12-4; size: many; D: TRBD1; J: TRBJ1-5
CDR3: CSVRQRNQPQHF; DNA: TGCAGCGTGCGGCAGCGCAATCAGCCCCAGCATTTT; V: TRBV29-1; size: many; D: NA; J: TRBJ1-5
CDR3: CASSLSERTYEQYF; DNA: TGTGCCAGCAGCCTCTCGGAGAGGACCTACGAGCAGTACTTC; V: TRBV6-1; size: many; D: NA; J: TRBJ2-7
CDR3: CSVTAALSYNEQFF; DNA: TGCAGCGTCACAGCGGCGCTCTCCTACAATGAGCAGTTCTTT; V: TRBV29-1; size: NA; D: NA; J: TRBJ2-1
CDR3: CAGSSCGAYNEQFF; DNA: TGTGCCGGCAGCTCTTGCGGGGCTTACAATGAGCAGTTCTTC; V: TRBV5-4; size: NA; D: NA; J: TRBJ2-1